This T cell receptor beta chain was recorded in a study of blood T cell repertoires in COVID-19. In the study overall: T cells, B-cell-depleted T cells, or PBMCs supplied cDNA or gDNA.

This clone came up once. V trimming: 7 bases; J trimming: 6 bases; junction bases outside the gene matches: 11. The CDR3 is 15 residues long. CDR1 and CDR2 (germline): SQVTM, ANQGSEA. Everyone who took part was about 18 to 90 years old, and they came from about 25 US areas. Each participant's cohort was designated according to participant-reported clinical history. Original analysis: Estimates of nucleated cell counts were drawn from the amplification of reference gene primers. Clones were read by immunoSEQ multiplex PCR, and TCRdb kept only the in-frame ones, dropping some. That table gives V, J and clone size, and the DNA gave D and trimming. The sample consists of 250,000 or so clones, over 80% of them appearing once.

The chain uses TRBV29-1 and TRBJ2-7; 14 bases are shared with TRBD2. This TCR was sampled from a young woman who had been exposed to COVID-19. Input material: PBMCs or T cells enriched from blood (not recorded which). The CDR3 DNA reads TGCAGCGCCTCCCTGACTAGCGGGAGGGTTTTCGAGCAGTACTTC. Protein: CSASLTSGRVFEQYF.